This T cell receptor (beta chain) was observed in a study of human T cells and chemical hapten exposure. Study outcomes and limitations: No alteration of TCRs above 1 in 1000 frequency was seen with DPC sensitization. Positively correlated with patch test score were the counts of PT1 expanded TCRs. Versus controls, significantly more large CDR3 similarity clusters arose from expanded TCRs.

CDR1 and CDR2 (germline): SQVTM, ANQGSEA. CDR3 length: 11 amino acids. The V end lost 4 bases, the J end lost 6 bases, and 6 bases lay between the germline ends. As to time point: patch test 3, about 24 weeks after DPC sensitization. Stated treatment: therapeutic diphenylcyclopropenone sensitization with weekly scalp DPC. In regard to this clonotype: What it recognizes is unknown.

In the source study's methods: There were a median of approximately 96,000 TCRs per sample, with a range from 23,224 to 690,600. TCRdb reprocessed the RACE reads with MiXCR, giving one entry per CDR3 protein. The V and J calls follow TCRdb's processing rather than the paper's. The table has over 150,000 distinct CDR3 sequences, around 30% seen once. The gene calls are TRBV29-1 and TRBJ2-2; no clear D gene. The TCR was taken from a young woman with alopecia areata. Some clones in this sample may be carry-over from other donors' samples. The sample consisted of whole blood, taken in connection with sensitization to the hapten diphenylcyclopropenone (DPC). Here the CDR3 DNA reads TGCAGCGTTGTCTATTCCGGGGAGCTGTTTTTT. Protein sequence: CSVVYSGELFF.